This T cell receptor (beta chain) was captured by sequencing in a study of blood T cell repertoires in COVID-19. About the research overall: Sites across the United States, Italy and Spain contributed samples from acute and convalescent COVID-19. T cells, B-cell-depleted T cells, or PBMCs supplied cDNA or gDNA.

Authors' methods: Estimates of nucleated cell counts were drawn from the amplification of reference gene primers. The repertoire was sequenced with immunoSEQ multiplex PCR; TCRdb's copy has only in-frame clones and lacks some. V and J calls and clone size come straight from that table; D and trimming were deduced from the DNA. The sample carries some 80,000 clones, 90% recorded once. This clone has more than one count but fewer than ten. The sequenced material came from peripheral blood. The origin of this receptor is a human donor in a cohort sampled during active COVID-19.

The CDR3 spells CASSIVGVRGVSGDEQFF. The DNA for the CDR3 is TGTGCCAGTAGTATCGTCGGGGTCAGGGGAGTTTCAGGGGATGAGCAGTTCTTC. The chain carries TRBV19 and TRBJ2-1; possible D gene TRBD1, 6 bases. CDR1 is LNHDA and CDR2 is SQIVND in the germline V gene (reference sequence). Trimming cost V 3 bases and J 8 bases, with 26 bases left between them. CDR3 length: 18 residues.